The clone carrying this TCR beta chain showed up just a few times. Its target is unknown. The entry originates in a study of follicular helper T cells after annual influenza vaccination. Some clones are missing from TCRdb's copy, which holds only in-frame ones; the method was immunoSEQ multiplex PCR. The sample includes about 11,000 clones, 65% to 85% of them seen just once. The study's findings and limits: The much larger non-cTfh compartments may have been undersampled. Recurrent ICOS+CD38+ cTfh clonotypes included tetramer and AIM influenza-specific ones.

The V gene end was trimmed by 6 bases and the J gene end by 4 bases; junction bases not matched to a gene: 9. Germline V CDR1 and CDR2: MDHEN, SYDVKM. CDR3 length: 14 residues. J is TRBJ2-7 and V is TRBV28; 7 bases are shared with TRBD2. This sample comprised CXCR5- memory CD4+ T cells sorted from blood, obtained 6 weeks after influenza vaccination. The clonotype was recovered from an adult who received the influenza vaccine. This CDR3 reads CASRSGLVRYEQYF. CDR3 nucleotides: TGTGCCAGCAGGAGCGGACTAGTGAGGTACGAGCAGTACTTC. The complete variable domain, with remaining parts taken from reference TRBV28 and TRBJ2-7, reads DVKVTQSSRYLVKRTGEKVFLECVQDMDHENMFWYRQDPGLGLRLIYFSYDVKMKEKGDIPEGYSVSREKKERFSLILESASTNQTSMYLCASRSGLVRYEQYFGPGTRLTVT.